What follows are 3 T cell receptor beta chains derived from one specimen sequenced in a study of blood T cells in healthy people across ages. The authors ran a second PCR of 7 to 11 cycles using a sample-barcoded 5' primer and a J-beta primer mix. TCRdb re-called the 5' RACE reads through MiXCR, storing one row per CDR3 protein. The table includes roughly 1.9 million distinct CDR3 sequences, around 42% detected once. The sample consisted of blood. The source is a human donor in good health.

V usage is TRBV7-2 and J usage is TRBJ2-5; D gene ambiguous. V shed 5 bases and J shed 2 bases, with 27 bases lying between them. CDR3 length equals 19 residues. Germline assignment: CDR1 SGHTA and CDR2 FQGNSA. The CDR3 reads CASSLLAGSDSPIQETQYF. CDR3 nucleotide sequence: TGTGCCAGCAGCCTTCTTGCTGGGTCGGATTCGCCAATTCAAGAGACCCAGTACTTC.

This clonotype was counted between two and nine times. The V and J genes are TRBV30 and TRBJ2-7; weak D call: TRBD1 (7 bases). This CDR3 region has 11 residues. The germline V gene has CDR1 GTSNPN and CDR2 SVGIG (reference sequence). CDR3 nucleotide sequence: TGTGCGGAGGGGACAGCTTACGAGCAGTACTTC. It yields the protein CAEGTAYEQYF.

The gene calls are TRBV5-1 and TRBJ2-4; 8 bases match TRBD1. The DNA end lines up better with TRBJ2-7; the J call may be wrong. Per the germline V gene, CDR1 is SGHRS and CDR2 is YFSETQ. This CDR3 contains 13 residues. The CDR3 sequence is CASSPLDRAEQYF. CDR3 nucleotides: TGCGCCAGCAGCCCACTGGACAGGGCCGAGCAGTACTTC.